The rows below give T cell receptor beta chains drawn from one sample of a study of human T cells and chemical hapten exposure. From the RACE reads, TCRdb called clonotypes with MiXCR, one entry per CDR3 protein. The data show around 76,000 distinct CDR3 sequences, roughly 12% seen once. This material consisted of whole blood, taken in connection with sensitization to the hapten diphenylcyclopropenone (DPC). These receptors originate from a woman in her fifties or sixties with alopecia areata. Some clones in this sample may be carry-over from other donors' samples. CDR3s include the opening cysteine and the closing phenylalanine or tryptophan. Fields, in order: D gene, CDR3 length, J gene, clone size, V gene, CDR3 DNA, CDR3 protein. D genes are given only for firm matches. Clone sizes are given selectively: once, few, many, or a class where the clone is expanded.

d_call: TRBD1
cdr3_length: 15
j_call: TRBJ1-6
clone_size: many
v_call: TRBV11-2
cdr3_nt: TGTGCCAGCAGCCCACGGGGCAGGGGGAATTCACCCCTCCACTTT
cdr3_aa: CASSPRGRGNSPLHF

d_call: TRBD1
cdr3_length: 14
j_call: TRBJ1-2
clone_size: few
v_call: TRBV7-9
cdr3_nt: TGTGCCAGCAGCTCCGGGACAGTCGACTATGGCTACACCTTC
cdr3_aa: CASSSGTVDYGYTF

d_call: TRBD1
cdr3_length: 15
j_call: TRBJ2-7
clone_size: many
v_call: TRBV11-2
cdr3_nt: TGTGCCAGCAGCTTAGAATGGACAGGGGAACGCGAGCAGTACTTC
cdr3_aa: CASSLEWTGEREQYF

d_call: .
cdr3_length: 13
j_call: TRBJ1-1
clone_size: .
v_call: TRBV20-1
cdr3_nt: TGCAGTGCAACTATGTGGCAGGCACTTGGAGCTTTCTTT
cdr3_aa: CSATMWQALGAFF

d_call: .
cdr3_length: 16
j_call: TRBJ2-5
clone_size: few
v_call: TRBV6-6
cdr3_nt: TGTGCCAGCAGTTCACCCCCGGGGCCCGGGGCGGAGACCCAGTACTTC
cdr3_aa: CASSSPPGPGAETQYF

d_call: .
cdr3_length: 12
j_call: TRBJ2-5
clone_size: many
v_call: TRBV20-1
cdr3_nt: TGCAGTGCTGATCGGGGCCAAGAGACCCAGTACTTC
cdr3_aa: CSADRGQETQYF

d_call: .
cdr3_length: 14
j_call: TRBJ1-2
clone_size: .
v_call: TRBV6-5
cdr3_nt: TGTGCCAGCAGCCCAAATACAGGCGGCTATGGCTACACCTTC
cdr3_aa: CASSPNTGGYGYTF

d_call: .
cdr3_length: 16
j_call: TRBJ1-3
clone_size: .
v_call: TRBV5-1
cdr3_nt: TGCGCCAGCAGTTCTGGAGGAACGGACTCTGGAAACACCATATATTTT
cdr3_aa: CASSSGGTDSGNTIYF

d_call: TRBD2
cdr3_length: 15
j_call: TRBJ2-5
clone_size: many
v_call: TRBV7-9
cdr3_nt: TGTGCCAGCAGCTCCCTCCTAGCGGGACAAGAGACCCAGTACTTC
cdr3_aa: CASSSLLAGQETQYF

d_call: .
cdr3_length: 15
j_call: TRBJ1-1
clone_size: few
v_call: TRBV7-6
cdr3_nt: TGTGCCAGCAGCCCCAGTACGGCGTTGAACACTGAAGCTTTCTTT
cdr3_aa: CASSPSTALNTEAFF

d_call: TRBD1
cdr3_length: 14
j_call: TRBJ1-6
clone_size: few
v_call: TRBV18
cdr3_nt: TGTGCCAGCTCACCTCCACAGGGGTATTCACCCCTCCACTTT
cdr3_aa: CASSPPQGYSPLHF

d_call: .
cdr3_length: 13
j_call: TRBJ2-3
clone_size: many
v_call: TRBV7-8
cdr3_nt: TGTGCCAGCAGCCCCTACAGCACAGATACGCAGTATTTT
cdr3_aa: CASSPYSTDTQYF

d_call: .
cdr3_length: 14
j_call: TRBJ2-7
clone_size: many
v_call: TRBV6-2/TRBV6-3
cdr3_nt: TGTGCCAGCAGTGACCGGGGACCTTCCTACGAGCAGTACTTC
cdr3_aa: CASSDRGPSYEQYF

d_call: TRBD1
cdr3_length: 16
j_call: TRBJ2-1
clone_size: many
v_call: TRBV12-3/TRBV12-4
cdr3_nt: TGTGCCAGCAGTCCAGGGGACAGGGGTAATCGCAATGAGCAGTTCTTC
cdr3_aa: CASSPGDRGNRNEQFF

d_call: TRBD1
cdr3_length: 14
j_call: TRBJ1-1
clone_size: many
v_call: TRBV12-3/TRBV12-4
cdr3_nt: TGTGCCAGCACCCCTACAGGGGCGGGAACTGAAGCTTTCTTT
cdr3_aa: CASTPTGAGTEAFF

d_call: TRBD2
cdr3_length: 13
j_call: TRBJ2-1
clone_size: many
v_call: TRBV14
cdr3_nt: TGTGCCAGCAGCCAAGACTGGACTAGCGGGCAGTTCTTC
cdr3_aa: CASSQDWTSGQFF

d_call: TRBD2
cdr3_length: 13
j_call: TRBJ2-5
clone_size: many
v_call: TRBV7-8
cdr3_nt: TGTGCCAGCAGAGGACTAGCGGGGGAGACCCAGTACTTC
cdr3_aa: CASRGLAGETQYF

d_call: TRBD2
cdr3_length: 16
j_call: TRBJ2-3
clone_size: few
v_call: TRBV5-1
cdr3_nt: TGCGCCAGCAGCTTGGAGGGACTAGCGGGCACAGATACGCAGTATTTT
cdr3_aa: CASSLEGLAGTDTQYF

d_call: TRBD2
cdr3_length: 18
j_call: TRBJ2-2
clone_size: many
v_call: TRBV7-7
cdr3_nt: TGTGCTAGCAGCCTCCGAGGGACTAGCGGCGAAGGGACCGGGGAGCTGTTTTTT
cdr3_aa: CASSLRGTSGEGTGELFF

d_call: .
cdr3_length: 14
j_call: TRBJ2-7
clone_size: many
v_call: TRBV4-1
cdr3_nt: TGCGCCAGCAGCCACTTACCGGACTCCTACGAGCAGTACTTC
cdr3_aa: CASSHLPDSYEQYF

d_call: TRBD1
cdr3_length: 14
j_call: TRBJ1-1
clone_size: .
v_call: TRBV29-1
cdr3_nt: TGCAGCGTTGAGGGTACCGGGACAGGAAATGAAGCTTTCTTT
cdr3_aa: CSVEGTGTGNEAFF

d_call: TRBD2
cdr3_length: 20
j_call: TRBJ2-7
clone_size: .
v_call: TRBV3-1
cdr3_nt: TGTGCCAGCAGCCAAGATCGCCGGCGACTAGCGGGGGGTACCTCCTACGAGCAGTACTTC
cdr3_aa: CASSQDRRRLAGGTSYEQYF

d_call: .
cdr3_length: 14
j_call: TRBJ1-5
clone_size: many
v_call: TRBV29-1
cdr3_nt: TGCAGCGTTGGGGAGGGCCAAGCTAATCAGCCCCAGCATTTT
cdr3_aa: CSVGEGQANQPQHF

d_call: TRBD2
cdr3_length: 15
j_call: TRBJ2-7
clone_size: many
v_call: TRBV11-2
cdr3_nt: TGTGCCAGCAGCTCCCTAGCGGGGAGACCCTACGAGCAGTACTTC
cdr3_aa: CASSSLAGRPYEQYF

d_call: .
cdr3_length: 14
j_call: TRBJ2-5
clone_size: .
v_call: TRBV3-1
cdr3_nt: TGTGCCAGCAGCCAAGGCGTTAGCGCAGAGACCCAGTACTTC
cdr3_aa: CASSQGVSAETQYF

d_call: TRBD1
cdr3_length: 13
j_call: TRBJ2-3
clone_size: .
v_call: TRBV6-4
cdr3_nt: TGTGCCAGCAGTCAGGGGGCCCCAGATACGCAGTATTTT
cdr3_aa: CASSQGAPDTQYF

d_call: TRBD2
cdr3_length: 18
j_call: TRBJ2-2
clone_size: .
v_call: TRBV11-3
cdr3_nt: TGTGCCAGCAGCCCCTCGGTCGGGGGGGCCTTGAACACCGGGGAGCTGTTTTTT
cdr3_aa: CASSPSVGGALNTGELFF

d_call: .
cdr3_length: 15
j_call: TRBJ2-7
clone_size: few
v_call: TRBV30
cdr3_nt: TGTGCCTGGAGTGGACGGACAATAAGGGCCTACGAGCAGTACTTC
cdr3_aa: CAWSGRTIRAYEQYF

d_call: TRBD1
cdr3_length: 16
j_call: TRBJ1-1
clone_size: many
v_call: TRBV29-1
cdr3_nt: TGCAGCGTTGAAGAGCGGAGGACAGGAACAGGCACTGAAGCTTTCTTT
cdr3_aa: CSVEERRTGTGTEAFF

d_call: .
cdr3_length: 13
j_call: TRBJ1-2
clone_size: many
v_call: TRBV20-1
cdr3_nt: TGCAGTGCTAGAACACAGGGCATCTATGGCTACACCTTC
cdr3_aa: CSARTQGIYGYTF

d_call: .
cdr3_length: 14
j_call: TRBJ1-4
clone_size: few
v_call: TRBV30
cdr3_nt: TGTGCCTGGAGCCAAGGATCATCTAATGAAAAACTGTTTTTT
cdr3_aa: CAWSQGSSNEKLFF

d_call: .
cdr3_length: 14
j_call: TRBJ2-1
clone_size: many
v_call: TRBV6-1
cdr3_nt: TGTGCCAGCAGTGAGGGGGGCCTGGGTTCTGAGCAGTTCTTC
cdr3_aa: CASSEGGLGSEQFF

d_call: .
cdr3_length: 12
j_call: TRBJ1-2
clone_size: many
v_call: TRBV29-1
cdr3_nt: TGCAGCGTTGACCCCCCCGGGGGTGGCTACACCTTC
cdr3_aa: CSVDPPGGGYTF

d_call: .
cdr3_length: 13
j_call: TRBJ2-5
clone_size: few
v_call: TRBV6-5
cdr3_nt: TGTGCCAGCAGTTACTCGGCACTCGGGACCCAGTACTTC
cdr3_aa: CASSYSALGTQYF

d_call: .
cdr3_length: 16
j_call: TRBJ1-1
clone_size: many
v_call: TRBV9
cdr3_nt: TGTGCCAGCAGCGTAGTTCCGGAAGGAAGGAACACTGAAGCTTTCTTT
cdr3_aa: CASSVVPEGRNTEAFF

d_call: .
cdr3_length: 16
j_call: TRBJ1-2
clone_size: many
v_call: TRBV12-3/TRBV12-4
cdr3_nt: TGTGCCAGCAGTTTAGCGCTCAATGGGCCGAACTATGGCTACACCTTC
cdr3_aa: CASSLALNGPNYGYTF

d_call: TRBD1
cdr3_length: 14
j_call: TRBJ1-2
clone_size: .
v_call: TRBV3-1
cdr3_nt: TGTGCCAGCAGCCAAGCTATGGACAGGGTTGGCTACACCTTC
cdr3_aa: CASSQAMDRVGYTF

d_call: TRBD2
cdr3_length: 14
j_call: TRBJ2-1
clone_size: .
v_call: TRBV28
cdr3_nt: TGTGCCAGCAGAACTGGACTAGCGGGGGGGCATTTGTTCTTC
cdr3_aa: CASRTGLAGGHLFF

d_call: .
cdr3_length: 11
j_call: TRBJ1-2
clone_size: many
v_call: TRBV29-1
cdr3_nt: TGCAGCGTACGTGACAGTAATGGCTACACCTTC
cdr3_aa: CSVRDSNGYTF

d_call: .
cdr3_length: 14
j_call: TRBJ2-1
clone_size: many
v_call: TRBV29-1
cdr3_nt: TGCAGCGTTGAACCACATTTAACCTACAATGAGCAGTTCTTC
cdr3_aa: CSVEPHLTYNEQFF

d_call: .
cdr3_length: 12
j_call: TRBJ2-3
clone_size: .
v_call: TRBV5-1
cdr3_nt: TGCGCCAGCAGCTTGATATCAGATACGCAGTATTTT
cdr3_aa: CASSLISDTQYF

d_call: TRBD2
cdr3_length: 15
j_call: TRBJ2-3
clone_size: few
v_call: TRBV6-6
cdr3_nt: TGTGCCAGCAGGACGAGCAGCGGGGGCAAAGATACGCAGTATTTT
cdr3_aa: CASRTSSGGKDTQYF

d_call: TRBD2
cdr3_length: 16
j_call: TRBJ2-4
clone_size: few
v_call: TRBV20-1
cdr3_nt: TGCAGTGCTACCGGGACTAGCGGGGCCCCCGGAAACATTCAGTACTTC
cdr3_aa: CSATGTSGAPGNIQYF

d_call: .
cdr3_length: 17
j_call: TRBJ1-1
clone_size: few
v_call: TRBV10-1
cdr3_nt: TGCGCCAGCCGGCCCGCCTTTTTGGGGGCTGGTATGACTGAAGCTTTCTTT
cdr3_aa: CASRPAFLGAGMTEAFF

d_call: .
cdr3_length: 13
j_call: TRBJ1-1
clone_size: many
v_call: TRBV5-4
cdr3_nt: TGTGCCAGCAGCTTCGACGTCGGAGCTGAAGCTTTCTTT
cdr3_aa: CASSFDVGAEAFF

d_call: TRBD2
cdr3_length: 17
j_call: TRBJ2-3
clone_size: few
v_call: TRBV10-1
cdr3_nt: TGCGCCAGCAGTGAGTCAACCCGGGGGGGCATATCAGATACGCAGTATTTT
cdr3_aa: CASSESTRGGISDTQYF

d_call: .
cdr3_length: 13
j_call: TRBJ2-2
clone_size: many
v_call: TRBV7-9
cdr3_nt: TGTGCTACCGGGGGGCGCAGAACCGGGGAGCTGTTTTTT
cdr3_aa: CATGGRRTGELFF

d_call: TRBD2
cdr3_length: 16
j_call: TRBJ2-1
clone_size: once
v_call: TRBV7-8
cdr3_nt: TGTGCCAGCAGCCCGAGCGGGGGGACACCGATTAATGAGCAGTTCTTC
cdr3_aa: CASSPSGGTPINEQFF

d_call: TRBD1
cdr3_length: 13
j_call: TRBJ2-7
clone_size: few
v_call: TRBV10-3
cdr3_nt: TGTGCCATCAGGACAGGGGCTACCTACGAGCAGTACTTC
cdr3_aa: CAIRTGATYEQYF

d_call: .
cdr3_length: 12
j_call: TRBJ2-7
clone_size: .
v_call: TRBV3-1
cdr3_nt: TGTGCCAGCAGCCGACGACCCTCCGAGCAGTACTTC
cdr3_aa: CASSRRPSEQYF

d_call: .
cdr3_length: 14
j_call: TRBJ1-6
clone_size: many
v_call: TRBV7-9
cdr3_nt: TGTGCCAGCAGCTCGGACACGTATAATTCACCCCTCCACTTT
cdr3_aa: CASSSDTYNSPLHF

d_call: .
cdr3_length: 15
j_call: TRBJ1-2
clone_size: .
v_call: TRBV5-4
cdr3_nt: TGTGCCAGCAGCCCCCGTTCGGTAGGGAGCGGTGGCTACACCTTC
cdr3_aa: CASSPRSVGSGGYTF

d_call: TRBD1
cdr3_length: 17
j_call: TRBJ1-2
clone_size: .
v_call: TRBV20-1
cdr3_nt: TGCAGTGCCACAAGGCCGCGGACCCCGGACAGGGTCCCTGGCTACACCTTC
cdr3_aa: CSATRPRTPDRVPGYTF

d_call: TRBD1
cdr3_length: 15
j_call: TRBJ1-1
clone_size: few
v_call: TRBV20-1
cdr3_nt: TGCAGGGGGGCTAGGGGTATGACAGGGAGGACTGAAGCTTTCTTT
cdr3_aa: CRGARGMTGRTEAFF

d_call: TRBD1
cdr3_length: 13
j_call: TRBJ1-1
clone_size: .
v_call: TRBV7-9
cdr3_nt: TGTGCCAGCAGCTCTGGGACAGGGGGCCGAGCTTTCTTT
cdr3_aa: CASSSGTGGRAFF

d_call: TRBD1
cdr3_length: 15
j_call: TRBJ1-2
clone_size: few
v_call: TRBV5-6
cdr3_nt: TGTGCCAGCAGCTGGGGGACAGGATCTAACTATGGCTACACCTTC
cdr3_aa: CASSWGTGSNYGYTF

d_call: TRBD1
cdr3_length: 14
j_call: TRBJ1-2
clone_size: .
v_call: TRBV6-6
cdr3_nt: TGTGCCAGCAGAGCCGCCGGGACAGAGTATGGCTACACCTTC
cdr3_aa: CASRAAGTEYGYTF